Listed below are T cell receptor beta chains from one sample, sequenced in a study of blood T cell repertoires in COVID-19. Generated by immunoSEQ multiplex PCR, the TCRdb table keeps only in-frame clones and is missing some. Of 150,000 to 200,000 clones listed, roughly 85% were seen once; the top ten hold around 3.3%. Sample: peripheral blood. These receptors were obtained from a man in his fifties or sixties with acute or convalescent COVID-19. Each CDR3 is given with its conserved first and last residue. The D gene is left open where the match is weak. Clone size, where shown, is once, few, many, or a class for clones that have expanded.

abundance	j_gene	v_gene	d_gene	CDR3aa	CDR3nt
NA	TRBJ1-5	TRBV3-1/TRBV3-2	NA	CASSQGTGQGQPQHF	TGTGCCAGCAGCCAAGGTACAGGGCAGGGTCAGCCCCAGCATTTT
few	TRBJ1-5	TRBV18	TRBD1	CASSIDRGASQPQHF	TGTGCCAGCTCAATAGACAGGGGCGCGAGTCAGCCCCAGCATTTT
NA	TRBJ2-1	TRBV15	NA	CATSRLKDTYNEQFF	TGTGCCACCAGCAGGCTGAAGGACACCTACAATGAGCAGTTCTTC
NA	TRBJ2-1	TRBV28	TRBD2	CASSRHPGLARDNEQFF	TGTGCCAGCAGCCGACATCCGGGACTAGCCAGGGACAATGAGCAGTTCTTC
NA	TRBJ2-2	TRBV5-1	TRBD1	CASSKLPGQGLTGELFF	TGCGCCAGCAGCAAACTCCCGGGACAGGGGCTCACCGGGGAGCTGTTTTTT
NA	TRBJ2-7	TRBV7-9	NA	CASSSRGRAPLGEQYF	TGTGCCAGCAGCTCCCGTGGCAGGGCCCCTCTCGGCGAGCAGTACTTC
few	TRBJ2-5	TRBV3-1/TRBV3-2	NA	CASSPTLRETQYF	TGTGCCAGCAGCCCCACCCTGAGGGAGACCCAGTACTTC
NA	TRBJ2-7	TRBV6-5	TRBD1	CASSYTGQGAGYEQYF	TGTGCCAGCAGTTACACGGGACAGGGGGCGGGCTACGAGCAGTACTTC
NA	TRBJ2-2	TRBV2	NA	CASSERPYQAGELFF	TGTGCCAGCAGTGAAAGGCCATACCAGGCCGGGGAGCTGTTTTTT
NA	TRBJ2-6	TRBV5-1	NA	CASSYPGLTSGANVLTF	TGCGCCAGCAGCTACCCGGGACTGACTTCTGGGGCCAACGTCCTGACTTTC
NA	TRBJ2-7	TRBV7-8	NA	CASSPSRSNEQYF	TGTGCCAGCAGCCCTTCGAGGAGTAACGAGCAGTACTTC
NA	TRBJ2-1	TRBV18	NA	CASSPTGFSYNEQFF	TGTGCCAGCTCACCAACCGGGTTCTCCTACAATGAGCAGTTCTTC
NA	TRBJ1-1	TRBV7-9	NA	CASSDRQRLPEAFF	TGTGCCAGCAGCGACCGACAGCGATTGCCTGAAGCTTTCTTT
NA	TRBJ1-1	TRBV6-2/TRBV6-3	TRBD1	CASSYLTGLDAAFF	TGTGCCAGCAGTTACTTGACAGGGCTGGATGCAGCTTTCTTT
few	TRBJ1-2	TRBV5-8	NA	CASSLGGGDTF	TGTGCCAGCAGCTTGGGCGGGGGAGACACCTTC
NA	TRBJ2-3	TRBV2	TRBD1	CASRWDRGGLSTDTQYF	TGTGCCAGCCGGTGGGACAGGGGAGGTCTGAGCACAGATACGCAGTATTTT
NA	TRBJ2-1	TRBV14	TRBD1	CASSQMGQAAYNEQFF	TGTGCCAGCAGCCAAATGGGACAGGCTGCCTACAATGAGCAGTTCTTC
NA	TRBJ2-5	TRBV27	TRBD2	CASSFFGGGQETQYF	TGTGCCAGCAGTTTTTTCGGCGGGGGCCAAGAGACCCAGTACTTC
few	TRBJ2-4	TRBV6-5	NA	CASRSGDLAKNIQYF	TGTGCCAGCAGATCAGGGGATTTAGCCAAAAACATTCAGTACTTC
NA	TRBJ2-3	TRBV7-9	TRBD1	CASSRGQGEYF	TGTGCCAGCAGCAGGGGACAGGGAGAGTATTTT
NA	TRBJ2-1	TRBV5-1	TRBD1	CASSPGQGVINEQFF	TGCGCCAGCAGCCCGGGACAGGGTGTAATAAATGAGCAGTTCTTC
NA	TRBJ2-7	TRBV20-1	TRBD2	CSASRGGGEQYF	TGCAGTGCTAGTCGCGGGGGTGGGGAGCAGTACTTC
NA	TRBJ1-6	TRBV9	TRBD1	CASSVGTGGSSPLHF	TGTGCCAGCAGCGTAGGGACAGGGGGGAGTTCACCCCTCCACTTT
NA	TRBJ2-7	TRBV5-5	TRBD2	CASAPAGVGSSYEQYF	TGTGCCAGCGCCCCCGCGGGGGTCGGGAGCTCCTACGAGCAGTACTTC
once	TRBJ2-1	TRBV19	NA	CASSIVPAEAPREQFF	TGTGCCAGTAGTATAGTTCCAGCGGAGGCTCCCAGGGAGCAGTTCTTC
NA	TRBJ2-6	TRBV27	TRBD1	CASSPRTGGIGANVLTF	TGTGCCAGCAGTCCGAGGACAGGGGGCATTGGGGCCAACGTCCTGACTTTC
NA	TRBJ2-1	TRBV5-1	TRBD2	CASSGAGGSSYNEQFF	TGCGCCAGCAGCGGAGCGGGAGGGAGCTCCTACAATGAGCAGTTCTTC
once	TRBJ1-3	TRBV6-1	TRBD1	CASSEAGGQGTSGNTIYF	TGTGCCAGCAGTGAAGCGGGGGGACAGGGAACTTCTGGAAACACCATATATTTT
NA	TRBJ2-1	TRBV19	NA	CASSVRGRDNEQFF	TGTGCCAGTAGCGTACGAGGCCGCGACAATGAGCAGTTCTTC
NA	TRBJ2-1	TRBV19	NA	CASKPSATLVGWNEQFF	TGTGCCAGTAAACCCTCGGCCACGCTAGTCGGTTGGAATGAGCAGTTCTTC
NA	TRBJ2-1	TRBV3-1/TRBV3-2	NA	CASSQESRGYEQFF	TGTGCCAGCAGCCAAGAGAGCAGGGGATACGAGCAGTTCTTC
NA	TRBJ1-3	TRBV2	NA	CASSEQGISGNTIYF	TGTGCCAGCAGTGAACAGGGCATCTCTGGAAACACCATATATTTT
NA	TRBJ1-2	TRBV5-1	NA	CASKEGNYGYTF	TGCGCCAGCAAGGAGGGTAACTATGGCTACACCTTC
NA	TRBJ2-7	TRBV23-1	NA	CASNGEQYF	TGCGCCAGCAACGGCGAGCAGTACTTC
NA	TRBJ1-5	TRBV30	NA	CAWRGGGLDNQPQHF	TGTGCCTGGAGAGGTGGGGGCTTGGACAATCAGCCCCAGCATTTT
NA	TRBJ1-1	TRBV6-1	NA	CASSDWGIRGTAFF	TGTGCCAGCAGTGATTGGGGGATCAGGGGTACGGCTTTCTTT
NA	TRBJ2-7	TRBV9	TRBD2	CASSVEPAGVYEQYF	TGTGCCAGCAGCGTAGAGCCAGCGGGAGTATACGAGCAGTACTTC
once	TRBJ1-4	TRBV19	NA	CASRPRQATNEKLFF	TGTGCCAGTAGACCCAGACAAGCAACTAATGAAAAACTGTTTTTT
NA	TRBJ1-5	TRBV10-3	NA	CAVHRDLNQPQHF	TGTGCCGTACACAGGGACCTCAATCAGCCCCAGCATTTT
NA	TRBJ2-2	TRBV19	TRBD1	CASSVRPDRGQDGELFF	TGTGCCAGTAGTGTCCGCCCAGACAGGGGGCAGGACGGGGAGCTGTTTTTT
NA	TRBJ2-3	TRBV19	NA	CASSVTGLPTDTQYF	TGTGCCAGTAGTGTAACGGGACTCCCCACAGATACGCAGTATTTT
few	TRBJ2-5	TRBV18	NA	CASSPLQETQYF	TGTGCCAGCTCACCTCTACAAGAGACCCAGTACTTC
few	TRBJ2-7	TRBV11-2	NA	CASSLDQGRYEQYF	TGTGCCAGCAGCTTAGACCAGGGGCGATACGAGCAGTACTTC
NA	TRBJ2-1	TRBV19	TRBD1	CASSMIRDRGPGGYSYNEQFF	TGTGCCAGTAGTATGATCCGGGACAGGGGGCCGGGCGGGTATTCCTACAATGAGCAGTTCTTC
NA	TRBJ2-1	TRBV4-3	NA	CASSQDRNRLVTGEQFF	TGCGCCAGCAGCCAAGATCGGAACCGACTAGTGACGGGCGAGCAGTTCTTC
NA	TRBJ2-7	TRBV18	NA	CASSTGSSDSYEQYF	TGTGCCAGCTCAACGGGGTCTAGCGACTCCTACGAGCAGTACTTC
NA	TRBJ1-4	TRBV3-1/TRBV3-2	NA	CASSQSSGLREKLFF	TGTGCCAGCAGCCAGAGCTCAGGGCTTCGAGAAAAACTGTTTTTT
NA	TRBJ2-7	TRBV9	TRBD2	CASSVAAGYGYEQYF	TGTGCCAGCAGCGTAGCAGCGGGATATGGCTACGAGCAGTACTTC
few	TRBJ1-6	TRBV6-5	NA	CATSRNNNSPLHF	TGTGCCACCTCTAGAAACAATAATTCACCCCTCCACTTT
NA	TRBJ2-1	TRBV5-4	TRBD2	CASSGKSGSSPHEQFF	TGTGCCAGCAGCGGAAAGAGCGGGAGTTCCCCCCATGAGCAGTTCTTC
NA	TRBJ1-1	TRBV6-5	TRBD1	CASSPHRQGEAFF	TGTGCCAGCAGTCCCCATCGACAGGGAGAAGCTTTCTTT